This record looks at one TCR beta chain sequence and its context. Using immunoSEQ multiplex PCR, the repertoire was profiled, and TCRdb retains in-frame clones only, with some absent. The sample shows 150,000 to 200,000 clones, roughly nine tenths of them seen only once. The source of the sample is a study of control samples from healthy donors and cancer patients. This CDR3 has 15 residues. With 3 bases removed from V and 3 bases from J, the gap between germline ends came to 14 bases. In germline, CDR1 is ENHRY, CDR2 SYGVKD. The sample comprised blood. The V gene is TRBV10-3, the J gene TRBJ1-1; the D gene is possibly TRBD1 (6 bases). The receptor was derived from a woman in her twenties or thirties in good health. The CDR3 region has the DNA TGTGCCATCAGTGATTGGGGGGCGGAATACACTGAAGCTTTCTTT. Translation: CAISDWGAEYTEAFF.